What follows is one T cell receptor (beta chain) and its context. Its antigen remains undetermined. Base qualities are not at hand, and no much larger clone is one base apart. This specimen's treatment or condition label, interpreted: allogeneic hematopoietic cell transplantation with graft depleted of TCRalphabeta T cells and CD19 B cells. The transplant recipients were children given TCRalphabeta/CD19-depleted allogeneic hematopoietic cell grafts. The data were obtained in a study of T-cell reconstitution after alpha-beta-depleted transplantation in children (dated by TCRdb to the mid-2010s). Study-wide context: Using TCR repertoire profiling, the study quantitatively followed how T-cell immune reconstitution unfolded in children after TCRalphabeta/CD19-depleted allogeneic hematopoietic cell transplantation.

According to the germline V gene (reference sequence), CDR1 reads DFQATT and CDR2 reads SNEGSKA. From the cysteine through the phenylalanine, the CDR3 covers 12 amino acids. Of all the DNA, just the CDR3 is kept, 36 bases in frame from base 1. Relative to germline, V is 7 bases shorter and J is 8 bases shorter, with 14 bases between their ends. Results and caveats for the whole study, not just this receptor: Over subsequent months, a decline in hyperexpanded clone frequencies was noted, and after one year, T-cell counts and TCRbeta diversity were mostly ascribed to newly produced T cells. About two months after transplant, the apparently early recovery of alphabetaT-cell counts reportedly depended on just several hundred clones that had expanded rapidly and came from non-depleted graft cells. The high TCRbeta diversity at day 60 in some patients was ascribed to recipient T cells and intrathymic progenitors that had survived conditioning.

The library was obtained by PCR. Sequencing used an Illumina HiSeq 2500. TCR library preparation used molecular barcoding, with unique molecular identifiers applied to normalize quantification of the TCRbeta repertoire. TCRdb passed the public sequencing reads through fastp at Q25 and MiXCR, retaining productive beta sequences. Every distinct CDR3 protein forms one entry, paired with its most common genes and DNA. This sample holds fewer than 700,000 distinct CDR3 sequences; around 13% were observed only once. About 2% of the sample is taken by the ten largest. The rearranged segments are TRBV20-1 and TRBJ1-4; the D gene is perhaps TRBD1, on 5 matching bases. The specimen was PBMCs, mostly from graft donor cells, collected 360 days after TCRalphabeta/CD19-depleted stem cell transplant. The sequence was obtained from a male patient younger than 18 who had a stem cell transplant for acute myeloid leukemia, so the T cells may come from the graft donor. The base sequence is TGCAGTGTTCCAGGGTCAAGAGAAAAACTGTTTTTT. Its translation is CSVPGSREKLFF.